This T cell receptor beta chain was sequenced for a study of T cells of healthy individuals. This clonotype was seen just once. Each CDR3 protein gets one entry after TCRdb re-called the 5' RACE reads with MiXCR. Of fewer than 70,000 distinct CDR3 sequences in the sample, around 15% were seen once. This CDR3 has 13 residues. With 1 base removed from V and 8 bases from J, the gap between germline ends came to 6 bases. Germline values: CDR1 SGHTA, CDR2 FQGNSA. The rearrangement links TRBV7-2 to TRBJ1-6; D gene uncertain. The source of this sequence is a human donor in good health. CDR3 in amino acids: CASSLGADSPLHF. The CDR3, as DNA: TGTGCCAGCAGCTTAGGGGCGGATTCACCCCTCCACTTT.